This TCR beta chain was sequenced for a study of cytomegalovirus exposure and HLA in healthy donors. As for the study in general: An earlier analysis identified more than 90 million unique TCR beta sequences in about 179 million T cells. Study-level findings and limits: Equally common other TCR beta chains were less clonally expanded than HLA-associated ones, a later analysis found. Several of the most significant clusters appeared, in a later analysis, to be linked to common viral pathogens.

A word on this clone: Its antigen is undetermined.

The PCR had 60 Vbeta and 13 Jbeta primers. Per the original data handling: Later reanalysis found 80 million or so unique TCR beta chains, roughly 9.9 million of them shared. The repertoire was sequenced with immunoSEQ multiplex PCR; TCRdb's copy has only in-frame clones and lacks some. That table gives V, J and clone size, and the DNA gave D and trimming. With over 100,000 clones in the sample, the ten largest clones hold 1.5% to 2%. Germline CDR1 reads SGHRS; CDR2 reads YFSETQ. The V end lost 7 bases, the J end lost 0 bases, and 25 bases lay between the germline ends. The CDR3 is 19 amino acids. What was sequenced was PBMCs. This receptor was identified in a man aged 18 to 29 in good health and CMV-seronegative. This rearrangement joins TRBV5-1 to TRBJ2-2; tentatively, D is TRBD2 (6 bases). CDR3 sequence: CASFHDEGGWISNTGELFF. CDR3 sequence (DNA): TGCGCCAGCTTTCACGACGAGGGAGGCTGGATATCGAACACCGGGGAGCTGTTTTTT.